The rows below give T cell receptor beta chains drawn from one sample of a study of T cell responses to AZD1222 COVID-19 vaccine. Clones were read by immunoSEQ multiplex PCR, and TCRdb kept only the in-frame ones, dropping some. The sample has nearly 110,000 clones, about 90% seen once. Sequenced material: peripheral blood, taken 28 days after the second AZD1222 dose. The receptor source for this set is an adult who received the AZD1222 COVID-19 vaccine. Each CDR3 is given with its conserved first and last residue. D genes are given only for firm matches. Not all rows give a size; the values are once, few, many and, for expanded clones, a class.

d_call j_call v_call clone_size cdr3_nt cdr3_aa
. TRBJ2-5 TRBV7-2 . TGTGCCAGCAGTCGCGGGACCCTGGAGACCCAGTACTTC CASSRGTLETQYF
. TRBJ1-3 TRBV19 . TGTGCCAGTAGTATTGCCTCGGGGACCATTGGAAACACCATATATTTT CASSIASGTIGNTIYF
. TRBJ2-3 TRBV2 . TGTGCCAGCAGCCGAAGCGGGGATACGCAGTATTTT CASSRSGDTQYF
. TRBJ2-2 TRBV10-1 once TGCGCCAGCACGAAATTCGCGAACACCGGGGAGCTGTTTTTT CASTKFANTGELFF
TRBD2 TRBJ2-3 TRBV19 once TGTGCCAGTAGGAGACTAGCGGGGAAGTTAGATACGCAGTATTTT CASRRLAGKLDTQYF
. TRBJ1-5 TRBV6-5 . TGTGCCAGCAGTTTAAACTTCCGGAATCAGCCCCAGCATTTT CASSLNFRNQPQHF
. TRBJ2-2 TRBV19 . TGTGCCAGTAGTATTCTTGCAGGCGGCACCGGGGAGCTGTTTTTT CASSILAGGTGELFF
TRBD1 TRBJ2-7 TRBV29-1 once TGCAGCGCGCTCAGCGGGACAGGGTACTACGAGCAGTACTTC CSALSGTGYYEQYF
. TRBJ1-1 TRBV20-1 once TGCAGTGCCAACCCTGAAGCTTTCTTT CSANPEAFF
TRBD2 TRBJ2-6 TRBV11-2 . TGTGCCAGCAGCAGACCCGCAGGCCTAGCGGTTTCTGGGGCCAACGTCCTGACTTTC CASSRPAGLAVSGANVLTF
. TRBJ1-3 TRBV3-1/TRBV3-2 . TGTGCCAGCAGCCAAGAGGCCGGAAACACCATATATTTT CASSQEAGNTIYF
. TRBJ1-6 TRBV9 . TGTGCCAGCAGCGTAACCGGGGGTAATTCACCCCTCCACTTT CASSVTGGNSPLHF
. TRBJ2-1 TRBV27 . TGTGCCAGCAGTCAACAGGGCAACTACAATGAGCAGTTCTTC CASSQQGNYNEQFF
. TRBJ2-1 TRBV5-1 . TGCGCCAGCAGCTTCCCGGTCAATGAGCAGTTCTTC CASSFPVNEQFF
. TRBJ2-3 TRBV30 . TGTGCCCTTGCCTCGGGGAACGTGGGGTCAGATACGCAGTATTTT CALASGNVGSDTQYF
. TRBJ2-5 TRBV5-1 . TGCGCCAGCAGCTTCCCCCCAGAGACCCAGTACTTC CASSFPPETQYF
. TRBJ1-6 TRBV5-5 . TGTGCCAGCAGCTTGTTCACAGGGATCAATTCACCCCTCCACTTT CASSLFTGINSPLHF
. TRBJ2-3 TRBV7-3 . TGTGCCAGCAGCTTATTTGGGATCTCCACAGATACGCAGTATTTT CASSLFGISTDTQYF
. TRBJ1-1 TRBV3-1/TRBV3-2 . TGTGCCAGCAGCCAAGACGATTGGGCTGAAGCTTTCTTT CASSQDDWAEAFF
TRBD2 TRBJ2-3 TRBV7-7 . TGTGCTAGCAGCCCCCAACTAGCGGGGGCTACAGATACGCAGTATTTT CASSPQLAGATDTQYF
TRBD1 TRBJ1-1 TRBV6-5 . TGTGCCAGCAGCTCCAGGGGGGCCACTGAAGCTTTCTTT CASSSRGATEAFF
TRBD1 TRBJ1-6 TRBV5-6 . TGTGCCAGCAGCTTAAGGACAGGGTGGGGGTCACCCCTCCACTTT CASSLRTGWGSPLHF
. TRBJ1-1 TRBV9 . TGTGCCAGCAGCGTAGGTTCGCGGGGGGCCAGAACTGAAGCTTTCTTT CASSVGSRGARTEAFF
TRBD1 TRBJ1-4 TRBV7-8 . TGTGCCAGCAGCTTAGAGAACAGGGGGAATGAAAAACTGTTTTTT CASSLENRGNEKLFF
. TRBJ1-1 TRBV5-6 few TGTGCCAGCAGCTTGTGGCACACTGAAGCTTTCTTT CASSLWHTEAFF
TRBD1 TRBJ1-3 TRBV5-1 . TGCGCCAGCAGCTTGGCAGGGGGATTTGGAAACACCATATATTTT CASSLAGGFGNTIYF
TRBD1 TRBJ1-1 TRBV3-1/TRBV3-2 . TGTGCCAGCAGCCTCGCCTCAGGGGGGACTGAAGCTTTCTTT CASSLASGGTEAFF
. TRBJ2-6 TRBV19 . TGTGCCAGTAGTATCCCGCAACCAGGACAGCTCTCTGGGGCCAACGTCCTGACTTTC CASSIPQPGQLSGANVLTF
. TRBJ1-1 TRBV3-1/TRBV3-2 . TGTGCCAGCAGCCAATACCTCACAGGGTCGGCTGAAGCTTTCTTT CASSQYLTGSAEAFF
. TRBJ1-1 TRBV12-3/TRBV12-4 once TGTGCCAGCAGTCGGTTTAACACTGAAGCTTTCTTT CASSRFNTEAFF
. TRBJ1-2 TRBV29-1 . TGCAGCTCCGGGGGGGCAGGACCCTATGGCTACACCTTC CSSGGAGPYGYTF
TRBD1 TRBJ1-5 TRBV28 . TGTGCCAGCAGTCTAGGGGGCAGGGGGGTCAATCAGCCCCAGCATTTT CASSLGGRGVNQPQHF
. TRBJ2-7 TRBV25-1 . TGTGCCAGCAGCGGACTCTACGAGCAGTACTTC CASSGLYEQYF
. TRBJ2-1 TRBV29-1 . TGCAGCGTGGTTCCGGGCGGAATAACCTACAATGAGCAGTTCTTC CSVVPGGITYNEQFF
. TRBJ2-3 TRBV7-2 once TGTGCCAGCAGCAAAAATCCCGGGACGAACACAGATACGCAGTATTTT CASSKNPGTNTDTQYF
. TRBJ2-1 TRBV19 . TGTGCCAGTAGCGCGCAGGCTCCGATCAATGAGCAGTTCTTC CASSAQAPINEQFF
TRBD1 TRBJ2-5 TRBV24-1 . TGTGCCACCAGTGACCCCGGACAGGGTTGGGAGACCCAGTACTTC CATSDPGQGWETQYF